The rows below give T cell receptor beta chains drawn from one sample of a study of response to subunit inactivated influenza vaccine. TCRdb reprocessed the RT-PCR reads via MiXCR and lists one record per CDR3 protein. Found here are about 480,000 distinct CDR3 sequences, 9.5% to 12% of them singletons; the top ten hold 10% to 15%. Source: PBMCs from blood, taken roughly 48 days after vaccination. The receptors shown here come from a man aged 50-60 years who received an inactivated influenza vaccine. The CDR3 runs from the conserved cysteine through the conserved F or W. D genes are given only for firm matches. Clone size, where shown, is once, few, many, or a class for clones that have expanded.

j_gene	d_gene	abundance	v_gene	len	CDR3aa	CDR3nt
TRBJ2-7	TRBD2	NA	TRBV6-1	17	CASSRLAGASQGYEQYF	TGTGCCAGCAGCCGCCTAGCGGGGGCCTCGCAAGGCTACGAGCAGTACTTC
TRBJ2-6	TRBD1	few	TRBV5-1	17	CASSEGTGSSGANVLTF	TGCGCCAGCAGCGAGGGGACAGGGAGCTCTGGGGCCAACGTCCTGACTTTC
TRBJ2-7	NA	NA	TRBV7-6	13	CASSGGPNYEQYF	TGTGCCAGCAGCGGGGGGCCCAACTACGAGCAGTACTTC
TRBJ2-2	NA	NA	TRBV2	13	CASSDFSPGELFF	TGTGCCAGCAGTGATTTCAGCCCGGGGGAGCTGTTTTTT
TRBJ1-1	NA	NA	TRBV3-1	13	CASVNRPDTEAFF	TGTGCCAGCGTCAACAGGCCGGACACTGAAGCTTTCTTT
TRBJ2-1	NA	many	TRBV9	13	CASSVGYKREQFF	TGTGCCAGCAGCGTAGGTTATAAGAGGGAGCAGTTCTTC
TRBJ2-2	NA	many	TRBV5-6	18	CASSAEGRRRANTGELFF	TGTGCCAGCAGCGCGGAGGGGAGACGTAGGGCGAACACCGGGGAGCTGTTTTTT
TRBJ2-2	NA	many	TRBV20-1	14	CSARDLRLTGELFF	TGCAGTGCTAGAGATCTCCGCCTAACCGGGGAGCTGTTTTTT
TRBJ2-7	TRBD2	few	TRBV20-1	13	CSAREPSGYEQYF	TGCAGTGCTAGAGAACCTAGCGGCTACGAGCAGTACTTC
TRBJ2-7	NA	NA	TRBV11-2	13	CASTGRESNEQYF	TGTGCCAGCACGGGCAGGGAATCGAACGAGCAGTACTTC
TRBJ2-7	TRBD1	NA	TRBV12-3/TRBV12-4	15	CASSLQGAVSYEQYF	TGTGCCAGCAGTTTACAGGGGGCTGTCTCCTACGAGCAGTACTTC
TRBJ2-3	NA	many	TRBV7-8	14	CASSPQAGTDTQYF	TGTGCCAGCAGCCCCCAGGCTGGCACAGATACGCAGTATTTT
TRBJ2-3	NA	many	TRBV29-1	14	CSAVTGASTDTQYF	TGCAGCGCCGTCACGGGGGCTAGCACAGATACGCAGTATTTT
TRBJ2-7	TRBD1	many	TRBV12-3/TRBV12-4	15	CASSTGQGFGYEQYF	TGTGCCAGCAGTACGGGACAGGGGTTCGGGTACGAGCAGTACTTC
TRBJ2-1	NA	few	TRBV29-1	15	CSVESPGAIYNEQFF	TGCAGCGTTGAAAGTCCGGGGGCCATATACAATGAGCAGTTCTTC
TRBJ1-1	NA	few	TRBV6-1	10	CATGNTEAFF	TGTGCCACCGGGAACACTGAAGCTTTCTTT
TRBJ2-7	NA	NA	TRBV20-1	15	CSARDPGFQPNEQYF	TGCAGTGCTAGAGACCCCGGGTTTCAACCCAACGAGCAGTACTTC
TRBJ2-7	NA	few	TRBV7-2	14	CASSLAGVIDEQYF	TGTGCCAGCAGCTTAGCGGGGGTTATCGACGAGCAGTACTTC
TRBJ2-7	TRBD1	many	TRBV29-1	11	CSVTDRYEQYF	TGCAGCGTCACGGACAGGTACGAGCAGTACTTC
TRBJ2-1	NA	few	TRBV20-1	14	CSARDLERINEQFF	TGCAGTGCTAGAGATCTGGAACGTATCAATGAGCAGTTCTTC
TRBJ2-3	NA	many	TRBV28	15	CASSGLESSTDTQYF	TGTGCCAGCAGCGGGCTCGAATCTAGCACAGATACGCAGTATTTT
TRBJ1-1	TRBD1	NA	TRBV10-3	14	CAITSGTGGSEAFF	TGTGCCATTACGTCCGGGACAGGGGGCTCTGAAGCTTTCTTT
TRBJ2-1	NA	few	TRBV7-2	15	CASSSTRGTYNEQFF	TGTGCCAGCAGCTCGACTCGCGGAACCTACAATGAGCAGTTCTTC
TRBJ1-6	NA	NA	TRBV5-1	14	CASSFSGFNSPLHF	TGCGCCAGCAGCTTCTCGGGGTTTAATTCACCCCTCCACTTT
TRBJ2-1	NA	many	TRBV5-6	16	CASSPVGRSSYNEQFF	TGTGCCAGCAGCCCCGTCGGGCGTAGCTCCTACAATGAGCAGTTCTTC
TRBJ2-3	TRBD2	NA	TRBV4-3	15	CASSQIGLAGDTQYF	TGCGCCAGCAGCCAAATCGGACTAGCTGGTGATACGCAGTATTTT
TRBJ2-1	TRBD2	NA	TRBV5-1	15	CASSFAGTSLDEQFF	TGCGCCAGCAGCTTTGCCGGGACTAGTTTGGATGAGCAGTTCTTC
TRBJ2-3	NA	many	TRBV12-3/TRBV12-4	13	CASSFEGAGTQYF	TGTGCCAGCAGTTTCGAAGGGGCAGGTACGCAGTATTTT
TRBJ2-3	TRBD2	few	TRBV20-1	17	CSASGGGFASSTDTQYF	TGCAGTGCTAGCGGGGGGGGTTTTGCTTCTAGCACAGATACGCAGTATTTT
TRBJ2-3	TRBD2	few	TRBV7-2	17	CASSLSPSGRLGDTQYF	TGTGCCAGCAGCTTAAGTCCTAGCGGGAGGTTGGGAGATACGCAGTATTTT
TRBJ2-7	NA	NA	TRBV7-8	14	CASSLARQRYEQYF	TGTGCCAGCAGCTTGGCGCGACAACGCTACGAGCAGTACTTC
TRBJ1-4	NA	few	TRBV30	15	CAWRSNGAGREKLFF	TGTGCCTGGAGGTCAAACGGCGCCGGGCGAGAAAAACTGTTTTTT
TRBJ1-1	NA	many	TRBV9	15	CASSVDPREGTEAFF	TGTGCCAGCAGCGTAGATCCCAGGGAGGGCACTGAAGCTTTCTTT
TRBJ2-4	TRBD1	NA	TRBV4-1	17	CASSRPRDREAKNIQYF	TGCGCCAGCAGCCGCCCCCGGGACAGGGAGGCCAAAAACATTCAGTACTTC
TRBJ2-1	NA	many	TRBV12-3/TRBV12-4	13	CASSGQSYNEQFF	TGTGCCAGCAGCGGACAGTCCTACAATGAGCAGTTCTTC
TRBJ2-7	TRBD2	few	TRBV7-9	14	CASSREGQMNEQYF	TGTGCCAGCAGCCGGGAGGGCCAAATGAACGAGCAGTACTTC
TRBJ2-4	TRBD2	many	TRBV5-5	17	CASSFLAGDSAKNIQYF	TGTGCCAGCAGCTTTCTAGCGGGGGACTCAGCCAAAAACATTCAGTACTTC
TRBJ2-4	TRBD1	NA	TRBV6-2/TRBV6-3	18	CASSAGTGATRAKNIQYF	TGTGCCAGCAGCGCCGGGACAGGGGCAACCAGGGCCAAAAACATTCAGTACTTC
TRBJ2-7	NA	many	TRBV20-1	15	CSARDPRGTGYEQYF	TGCAGTGCTAGAGATCCCCGGGGGACTGGGTACGAGCAGTACTTC
TRBJ2-7	TRBD2	few	TRBV20-1	14	CSASPAGASYEQYF	TGCAGTGCTAGCCCAGCGGGAGCGTCCTACGAGCAGTACTTC
TRBJ2-1	NA	few	TRBV19	11	CASIQGPRLFF	TGTGCCAGTATCCAGGGACCCCGCCTGTTCTTC
TRBJ2-1	NA	few	TRBV5-5	15	CASSLVVRELGEQFF	TGTGCCAGCAGCTTGGTCGTCCGGGAGCTGGGTGAGCAGTTCTTC
TRBJ2-1	TRBD2	few	TRBV19	18	CASSPGLAGAPLLNEQFF	TGTGCCAGTAGCCCGGGACTAGCGGGGGCCCCACTCCTCAATGAGCAGTTCTTC
TRBJ2-1	TRBD2	many	TRBV24-1	14	CATSELAGRGEQFF	TGTGCCACCAGTGAACTAGCGGGAAGGGGTGAGCAGTTCTTC
TRBJ1-2	TRBD1	NA	TRBV20-1	13	CSAADRTNYGYTF	TGCAGTGCCGCGGACAGGACTAACTATGGCTACACCTTC
TRBJ2-1	TRBD1	many	TRBV29-1	13	CSSGTGRYNEQFF	TGCAGCTCCGGGACAGGGCGATACAATGAGCAGTTCTTC
TRBJ1-1	TRBD1	few	TRBV19	15	CATKRTGGMNTEAFF	TGTGCCACTAAAAGGACAGGGGGCATGAACACTGAAGCTTTCTTT
TRBJ2-1	NA	few	TRBV4-3	17	CASSQDPPRAVDNEQFF	TGCGCCAGCAGCCAAGATCCCCCACGGGCCGTGGACAATGAGCAGTTCTTC
TRBJ1-2	NA	few	TRBV5-5	13	CASSPGVLAGYTF	TGTGCCAGCAGCCCAGGGGTTCTGGCTGGCTACACCTTC
TRBJ2-1	TRBD2	NA	TRBV12-5	15	CASAFGLAGYNEQFF	TGTGCTAGTGCCTTTGGACTAGCGGGCTACAATGAGCAGTTCTTC
TRBJ2-1	NA	NA	TRBV7-6	13	CASSLSGFNEQFF	TGTGCCAGCAGCTTATCTGGGTTCAATGAGCAGTTCTTC
TRBJ2-3	NA	many	TRBV12-3/TRBV12-4	15	CASTPTQFPPDTQYF	TGTGCCAGCACGCCGACCCAATTTCCCCCCGATACGCAGTATTTT
TRBJ2-5	NA	many	TRBV6-1	14	CASSRTQGRETQYF	TGTGCCAGCAGTCGGACCCAAGGTCGGGAGACCCAGTACTTC
TRBJ1-1	NA	NA	TRBV10-2	14	CASTRAWAATEAFF	TGCGCCAGCACCCGGGCATGGGCGGCCACTGAAGCTTTCTTT